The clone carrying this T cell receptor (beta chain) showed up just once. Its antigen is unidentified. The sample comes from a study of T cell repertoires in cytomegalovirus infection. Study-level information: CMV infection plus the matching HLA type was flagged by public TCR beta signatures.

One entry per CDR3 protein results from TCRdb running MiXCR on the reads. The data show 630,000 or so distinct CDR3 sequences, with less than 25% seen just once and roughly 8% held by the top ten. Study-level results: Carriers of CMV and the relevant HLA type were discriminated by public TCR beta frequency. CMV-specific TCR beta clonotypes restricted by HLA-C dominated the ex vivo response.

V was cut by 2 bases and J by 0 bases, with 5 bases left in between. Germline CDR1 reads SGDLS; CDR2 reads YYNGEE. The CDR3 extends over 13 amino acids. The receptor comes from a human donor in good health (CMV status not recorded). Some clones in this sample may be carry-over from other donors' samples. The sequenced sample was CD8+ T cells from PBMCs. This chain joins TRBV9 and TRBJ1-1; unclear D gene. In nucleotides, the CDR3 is TGTGCCAGCAGCGTTCTGGTGAACACTGAAGCTTTCTTT. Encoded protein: CASSVLVNTEAFF.